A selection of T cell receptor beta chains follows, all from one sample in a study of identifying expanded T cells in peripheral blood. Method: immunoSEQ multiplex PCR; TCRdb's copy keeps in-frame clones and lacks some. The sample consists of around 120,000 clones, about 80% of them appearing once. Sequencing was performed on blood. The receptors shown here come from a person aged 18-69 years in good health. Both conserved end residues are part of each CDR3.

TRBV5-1,CASSLAGAGANYGYTF
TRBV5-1,CASSLEGMDSPLHF
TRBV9,CASSVAGNRGAYEQYF
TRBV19,CASSITGTLGLNTEAFF
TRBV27,CASSLSGLRNTEAFF
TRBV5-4,CASSLAREGEQFF
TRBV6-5,CASSLLSTGYGYTF
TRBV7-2,CASSLAGPRGYEQFF
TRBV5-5,CASSPDSTYGYTF
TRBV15,CATSREANAPREQFF
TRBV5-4,CASSQDWAEQFF
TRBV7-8,CASSPSPPRRGLHEKLFF
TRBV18,CASSTAPPSGELFF
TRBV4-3,CASSQDRGTTGNTIYF
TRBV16,CASSLGSPVTEAFF
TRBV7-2,CASSPLSGATDTQYF
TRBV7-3,CASSLGGFGDYGYTF
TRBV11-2,CASSLTHLSETQYF
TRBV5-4,CASSLFHHGYTF
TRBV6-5,CASSYSPLSSTDTQYF
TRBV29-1,CSVVRGGLKDEAFF
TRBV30,CAWSVVLAGGELFF
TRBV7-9,CASSLAGLEQYF
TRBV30,CASWTGGYTF
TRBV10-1,CASSDLAGGRNEQFF
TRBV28,CASSLPTRGDTQYF
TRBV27,CASSLQGAERPQHF
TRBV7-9,CASSLTGLTYEQYF
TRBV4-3,CASSHLTGYSPLHF
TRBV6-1,CASSESWGRNPTDTQYF
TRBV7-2,CASSRLRVPATDTQYF
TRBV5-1,CASNTQLTGTTKIF
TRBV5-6,CASSWDTNTEAFF
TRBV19,CASSSRGPPYGYTF
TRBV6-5,CASRGGTSGYNEQFF
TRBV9,CASSGTVPDYGYTF
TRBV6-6,CASRISNQPQHF
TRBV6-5,CASSREGLGNYGYTF
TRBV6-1,CASSEYAGTAEKLFF
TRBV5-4,CASSLYISTDTQYF
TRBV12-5,CASGPGVNSNQPQHF
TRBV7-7,CASSLGTGYEQYF
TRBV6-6,CASSYSGTGVDEQYF
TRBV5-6,CASSLADDNYGYTF
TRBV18,CASSPMGLNTEAFF